This TCR beta chain was identified in a study of beta chain features in type 1 diabetes. Sequenced material consisted of expressed TCRB transcripts (all of the isolated RNA was reverse transcribed). Clones were sequenced by immunoSEQ multiplex PCR, and TCRdb holds only the in-frame ones, with some missing. The profile shows 130,000 or so clones, 9% of them singletons. Notes on the study in general: TCRB CDR3s were moderately but significantly shorter in Type 1 diabetes patients in all four CD4+ subsets. A possible short-template PCR bias applies equally to patients and controls. Any HLA-type effect on TCRB rearrangement remained unresolved here.

On this clone: Its cognate antigen is unknown.

Sequenced sample: central memory CD4+ T cells from blood. The receptor was derived from a young man with type 1 diabetes.

The CDR3 bases are TGCAGCGTTGAAGCCAACAGGGCGAGCTCCTACAATGAGCAGTTCTTC. Translation gives CSVEANRASSYNEQFF. The V call is TRBV29-1, the J call TRBJ2-1; tentative D call: TRBD1 (6 bases). The CDR3 contains 16 residues. Germline CDR1 reads SQVTM; CDR2 reads ANQGSEA. V was pared by 1 base and J by 0 bases, with 13 bases between.